A single sample is the source of the 19 T cell receptor beta chains below, sequenced in a study of neoadjuvant nivolumab and ipilimumab in lung cancer (dated by TCRdb to 2018 to 2020). What the time point label conveys for this sample: at surgical resection after neoadjuvant nivolumab +/- ipilimumab. Receptors were amplified or captured by the immunoSEQ multiplex PCR assay. In its TCRdb copy, this immuneACCESS table keeps in-frame sequences only and misses some clones. Where compared with another copy, unresolved V genes explain less than half of these, and the others have no known cause. The sample table shows about 18,000 clones, and around 80% are seen once. The ten largest clones add up to roughly 7% of the sample. The sample here was tumor tissue, taken after neoadjuvant nivolumab, alone or with ipilimumab, at or shortly before surgery. The receptor set was obtained from an adult with non-small cell lung cancer.

This chain uses TRBV6-6 with TRBJ1-5; D is unresolved. Trimming cost V 7 bases and J 2 bases, with 9 bases left between them. The CDR3 has 13 residues. CDR1 MNHNY and CDR2 SVGAGI come from the germline V gene (reference sequence). DNA of the CDR3: TGTGCCAGCACCACCTCTGGCAATCAGCCCCAGCATTTT. Protein sequence: CASTTSGNQPQHF.

V is TRBV28 and J is TRBJ2-1, with D possibly TRBD1 on 5 matching bases. V gave up 6 bases and J gave up 0 bases, with 15 bases separating them. The CDR3 has 16 residues. The germline V gene encodes CDR1 MDHEN and CDR2 SYDVKM. CDR3 bases: TGTGCCAGCAGGAGGCCAGGGCCCGTCTCCTACAATGAGCAGTTCTTC. It encodes CASRRPGPVSYNEQFF.

The rearrangement links TRBV7-9 to TRBJ2-1; 9 bases align to TRBD1. After removal of 5 bases from V and 8 bases from J, the junction contained 7 bases not matched to a gene. The CDR3 has 14 residues. The germline CDR1 and CDR2 sequences are SEHNR and FQNEAQ (reference sequence). Here the CDR3 DNA reads TGTGCCAGCAGCCCCGGGGACAGGGCACATGAGCAGTTCTTC. This gives the protein CASSPGDRAHEQFF.

This clone was counted a few times. V usage is TRBV9 and J usage is TRBJ1-2; possible D gene TRBD1, 6 bases. Per germline, CDR1 SGDLS and CDR2 YYNGEE. CDR3 size: 16 residues. Trimming pared 0 bases from V and 0 bases from J, leaving 12 bases between. Written as DNA, the CDR3 is TGTGCCAGCAGCGTAGCGGGGGCAACCTCTAACTATGGCTACACCTTC. Protein sequence: CASSVAGATSNYGYTF. The whole variable domain, remainder taken from reference TRBV9 and TRBJ1-2, is DSGVTQTPKHLITATGQRVTLRCSPRSGDLSVYWYQQSLDQGLQFLIQYYNGEERAKGNILERFSAQQFPDLHSELNLSSLELGDSALYFCASSVAGATSNYGYTFGSGTRLTVV.

The CDR3 sequence: CASSLGGASKNIQYF. DNA for the CDR3: TGTGCCAGCAGCTTAGGGGGGGCCTCCAAAAACATTCAGTACTTC. V gene TRBV7-2 combines with J gene TRBJ2-4, with D perhaps assigned TRBD1 or TRBD2 (6 bases each). CDR3 length equals 15 residues. The V gene's germline CDR1 is SGHTA and CDR2 FQGNSA. V was clipped by 1 base and J by 2 bases, with 9 bases between them.

A few counts support this clone. The rearrangement joins TRBV5-4 to TRBJ2-7; 8 bases line up with TRBD2. V trimming: 4 bases; J trimming: 3 bases; junction bases outside the gene matches: 6. The CDR3 totals 14 residues. Germline V gene sequence: CDR1 SGHNT, CDR2 YYREEE (reference sequence). CDR3 sequence reads: CASSPSGTSYEQYF. The CDR3 nucleotides are TGTGCCAGCAGCCCCTCCGGGACTAGCTACGAGCAGTACTTC.

This chain links TRBV30 with TRBJ2-1, with 13 positions matching TRBD2. The V gene's germline CDR1 is GTSNPN and CDR2 SVGIG (reference sequence). This CDR3 is 16 amino acids long. J gave up 6 bases and V 2 bases, and 7 bases lay outside the gene matches. The CDR3 DNA reads as TGTGCCTGGAGTATACCGGGACTAGCGGGACTCAATGAGCAGTTCTTC. It codes for CAWSIPGLAGLNEQFF. Drawing the rest from reference TRBV30 and TRBJ2-1, the complete variable domain is SQTIHQWPATLVQPVGSPLSLECTVEGTSNPNLYWYRQAAGRGLQLLFYSVGIGQISSEVPQNLSASRPQDRQFILSSKKLLLSDSGFYLCAWSIPGLAGLNEQFFGPGTRLTVL.

This clone occurred a few times. The rearrangement joins TRBV7-9 to TRBJ1-2; D may be TRBD1 (6 bases). CDR1 and CDR2 (germline): SEHNR, FQNEAQ (reference sequence). Trimming took 5 bases from V and 5 from J, leaving 15 bases between them. The CDR3 is 14 amino acids. The CDR3 loop reads CASSTEGVGYGYTF. CDR3 nucleotide sequence: TGTGCCAGCAGCACAGAGGGGGTGGGGTATGGCTACACCTTC.

This clone has only a few counts. The V call is TRBV4-1, the J call TRBJ2-2, with 9 bases matching TRBD2. CDR1 MGHRA and CDR2 YSYEKL come from the germline V gene. There are 18 residues in the CDR3. Germline trimming cut 0 bases from V and 8 bases from J; bases unmatched to any gene: 13. CDR3 sequence reads: CASSQEEIPAGGIGELFF. The CDR3, as DNA: TGCGCCAGCAGCCAAGAAGAAATACCAGCGGGAGGAATAGGGGAGCTGTTTTTT.

The chain links TRBV27 to TRBJ2-7, with 11 bases lining up with TRBD2. This CDR3 has 16 amino acids. Germline CDR1 and CDR2: MNHEY and SMNVEV (reference sequence). V gave up 6 bases and J gave up 5 bases; unmatched junction bases: 12. CDR3 region: CASSLLMGSGRDEQYF. DNA for the CDR3: TGTGCCAGCAGCCTCCTAATGGGTAGCGGGAGGGACGAGCAGTACTTC.

This clone came up a few times. V gene TRBV10-2 combines with J gene TRBJ2-3, with D maybe TRBD2 (6 bases). The CDR3 contains 16 residues. The ends were cut back, 0 bases at V and 1 base at J, with 11 bases in the middle. Germline CDR1 and CDR2: WSHSY and SAAADI. The CDR3, as DNA: TGCGCCAGCAGTGAGTCCAAGACTAGTGGCACAGATACGCAGTATTTT. The encoded protein is CASSESKTSGTDTQYF.

V is TRBV6-5 and J is TRBJ2-7; the match to TRBD2 covers 8 bases. Unmatched junction bases numbered 7, after V lost 7 bases and J lost 5 bases. CDR1 MNHEY and CDR2 SVGAGI come from the germline V gene. The CDR3 is made up of 13 amino acids. The CDR3 spells CASTTSGSDEQYF. Here the CDR3 DNA reads TGTGCCAGCACCACGAGCGGGAGCGACGAGCAGTACTTC.

This chain joins TRBV5-1 and TRBJ2-3; 7 bases agree with TRBD2. The CDR3 is made up of 15 amino acids. V lost 5 bases, J lost 4 bases, and 10 bases stayed unmatched. Germline V lookup: CDR1 SGHRS, CDR2 YFSETQ. In DNA, the CDR3 is TGCGCCAGCAGAAGGGGACTAACCGGGGCAGATACGCAGTATTTT. It specifies CASRRGLTGADTQYF.

On this clone itself: This same CDR3 is encoded by further DNA sequences in the sample. The gene calls are TRBV11-2 and TRBJ2-1, with D hard to call. The germline V gene encodes CDR1 SGHAT and CDR2 FQNNGV. This CDR3 has 15 amino acids. The V and J ends lost 2 bases and 0 bases respectively, with 8 bases between them. The CDR3 sequence: CASSLQRASYNEQFF. The CDR3 DNA follows: TGTGCCAGCAGCTTACAGCGAGCCTCCTACAATGAGCAGTTCTTC.

The genes are TRBV11-1 and TRBJ1-2; D might be TRBD1 (5 bases). Trimming shortened V by 5 bases and J by 4 bases, and 14 bases separated the two germline ends. From germline, CDR1 is SGHAT and CDR2 FQDESV (reference sequence). This CDR3 region has 14 residues. The CDR3 DNA is TGTGCCAGCAGCGCGGACCCAGGGAGCTATGGCTACACCTTC. Its translation: CASSADPGSYGYTF.

This chain uses TRBV19 with TRBJ2-5; TRBD2 aligns across 14 bases. The CDR3 is 17 residues long. From germline, CDR1 is LNHDA and CDR2 SQIVND (reference sequence). Trimming at V came to 10 bases and at J to 5 bases, leaving 15 bases not matched to a gene. The CDR3: CATATSGRAGPKETQYF. CDR3 DNA: TGTGCCACCGCGACTAGCGGGAGGGCCGGACCAAAGGAGACCCAGTACTTC.

This chain links TRBV6-5 with TRBJ2-1, with TRBD2 matching over 8 bases. The germline V gene encodes CDR1 MNHEY and CDR2 SVGAGI. The trim removed 0 bases at V and 3 bases at J, leaving 4 bases unmatched. The length of the CDR3 is 16 residues. CDR3 region: CASSYSSGRDYNEQFF. The DNA of the CDR3 is TGTGCCAGCAGTTACTCGAGCGGGAGAGACTACAATGAGCAGTTCTTC.

CDR3 loop: CASSLTEENTIYF. The CDR3 bases are TGTGCCAGCAGCTTAACGGAGGAGAACACCATATATTTT. This chain joins TRBV11-2 and TRBJ1-3; D is undetermined. Germline assignment: CDR1 SGHAT and CDR2 FQNNGV. The CDR3 is 13 amino acids. The ends were cut back, 2 bases at V and 7 bases at J, with 9 bases in the middle.

This clone has only a few counts. The chain links TRBV7-2 to TRBJ1-5; D may be TRBD1 (5 bases). Germline V gene data show CDR1 as SGHTA and CDR2 as FQGNSA. Between the trimmed V and J ends, which lost 4 bases and 1 base, there was a span of 8 bases. The CDR3 sequence is 14 residues long. CDR3: CASSWGRSNQPQHF. The CDR3, as DNA: TGTGCCAGCAGCTGGGGACGGAGCAATCAGCCCCAGCATTTT.